The 26 T cell receptor beta chains below come from one sample, sequenced in a study of blood T cell repertoires in COVID-19. Libraries were prepared by immunoSEQ multiplex PCR; TCRdb keeps only in-frame clonotypes and omits some of them. The table records about 58,000 clones, more than 70% of them present only once. The specimen was peripheral blood. These receptors all stem from a man in his forties with active COVID-19.

This clone turned up a few times. The chain uses TRBV28 and TRBJ2-1; TRBD2 matches 9 bases. Losses at the gene ends were 5 bases for V and 5 bases for J; bases not matched to a gene: 7. Germline CDR1 is MDHEN and CDR2 is SYDVKM. The CDR3 runs to 15 residues. CDR3 region: CASSKPGLAHNEQFF. For the CDR3, the DNA is TGTGCCAGCAGTAAACCGGGACTAGCCCACAATGAGCAGTTCTTC.

V and J are TRBV19 and TRBJ1-5, with D maybe TRBD1 (5 bases). This CDR3 has 14 amino acids. V lost 10 bases and J lost 3, with 16 bases in between. Germline-derived CDR1 and CDR2 are LNHDA and SQIVND (reference sequence). Here the CDR3 reads CATLPSRANQPQHF. For the CDR3, the DNA is TGTGCCACCTTGCCGTCCAGGGCCAATCAGCCCCAGCATTTT.

This clone was counted once. The V and J genes are TRBV9 and TRBJ2-3; D call uncertain. V dropped 3 bases and J dropped 4 bases, with 6 bases sitting between them. Germline CDR1 is SGDLS and CDR2 is YYNGEE. The CDR3 is made up of 12 amino acids. CDR3 residues: CASSAFSDTQYF. CDR3 DNA: TGTGCCAGCAGCGCCTTTTCAGATACGCAGTATTTT.

This sequence joins TRBV10-3 and TRBJ2-1; 8 bases match TRBD1. The germline V gene encodes CDR1 ENHRY and CDR2 SYGVKD. This CDR3 has 13 amino acids. Trimming removed 4 bases from V and 8 bases from J; junction bases left unmatched: 4. The CDR3 DNA sequence: TGTGCCATCAGTGTCAGGGGGCAAGATGAGCAGTTCTTC. It codes for CAISVRGQDEQFF.

V usage is TRBV7-9 and J usage is TRBJ1-2; possible D gene TRBD1, 5 bases. In germline, CDR1 is SEHNR, CDR2 FQNEAQ (reference sequence). V lost 0 bases and J lost 5, with 16 bases in between. This CDR3 is built from 16 residues. The CDR3 sequence is CASSLANPGAWYGYTF. The DNA for the CDR3 is TGTGCCAGCAGCTTAGCCAACCCTGGGGCATGGTATGGCTACACCTTC. Full variable domain (missing parts from reference TRBV7-9 and TRBJ1-2): DTGVSQNPRHKITKRGQNVTFRCDPISEHNRLYWYRQTLGQGPEFLTYFQNEAQLEKSRLLSDRFSAERPKGSFSTLEIQRTEQGDSAMYLCASSLANPGAWYGYTFGSGTRLTVV.

The genes are TRBV24-1 and TRBJ1-2; the D gene is possibly TRBD1 (5 bases). The CDR3 consists of 13 residues. Germline V CDR1 and CDR2: KGHDR, SFDVKD. The V end was cut by 5 bases, the J end by 7 bases, with 13 bases between. The DNA for the CDR3 is TGTGCCACCAGTGTAGACAGCGCCGGTGGCTACACCTTC. Encoded protein: CATSVDSAGGYTF.

The rearrangement links TRBV4-2 to TRBJ2-3, with 9 positions matching TRBD2. Germline lookup yields CDR1 LGHNA and CDR2 YNFKEQ. Trimming removed 0 bases from V and 6 bases from J; junction bases left unmatched: 10. The CDR3 runs 17 residues. In DNA, the CDR3 is TGTGCCAGCAGCCAAGAAGTGGGTAGCGGGAGCAGGGATACGCAGTATTTT. This gives the protein CASSQEVGSGSRDTQYF.

V is TRBV12-3 or TRBV12-4 and J is TRBJ1-1, with D maybe TRBD1 (6 bases). Trimming shortened V by 8 bases and J by 3 bases, and 13 bases separated the two germline ends. The CDR3 runs to 13 residues. CDR3 amino acids: CASDLTGYTEAFF. CDR3 nucleotide sequence: TGTGCCAGCGATCTCACAGGGTACACTGAAGCTTTCTTT.

In its sample, this clone was seen once. The chain is built from TRBV10-1 and TRBJ2-6; D is possibly TRBD1 (5 bases). This CDR3 region has 15 residues. Trimming took off 0 bases at V and 3 bases at J, with 6 bases between the two ends. In germline, CDR1 is WNHNN, CDR2 SYGVQD (reference sequence). CDR3 in amino acids: CASSESGDGANVLTF. The CDR3 bases are TGCGCCAGCAGTGAGTCAGGGGATGGGGCCAACGTCCTGACTTTC.

The chain recombines TRBV2 with TRBJ2-5; perhaps TRBD2 as D (6 bases). The CDR3 loop spans 14 amino acids. With 4 bases removed from V and 4 bases from J, the gap between germline ends came to 13 bases. Germline V CDR1 and CDR2: SNHLY, FYNNEI. Here the CDR3 DNA reads TGTGCCAGCAGTGCCGGGACTCTAGGAGAGACCCAGTACTTC. Translating it yields CASSAGTLGETQYF.

The chain links TRBV2 to TRBJ2-3; 7 positions match TRBD2. Germline V gene data show CDR1 as SNHLY and CDR2 as FYNNEI. V shed 2 bases and J 2 bases; nucleotides not matched to a gene: 7. The CDR3 contains 16 residues. The CDR3 nucleotides read TGTGCCAGCAGTGAAATCGGGGGAGGGTACACAGATACGCAGTATTTT. Encoded protein: CASSEIGGGYTDTQYF.

The chain is built from TRBV27 and TRBJ1-2; D might be TRBD1 (5 bases). The CDR3 sequence is 14 residues long. Germline assignment: CDR1 MNHEY and CDR2 SMNVEV (reference sequence). V was pared by 1 base and J by 6 bases, with 12 bases between. The CDR3 spells CASSLYQGSDGYTF. The CDR3 DNA reads TGTGCCAGCAGTTTATACCAGGGTAGTGATGGCTACACCTTC.

The V call is TRBV5-4, the J call TRBJ2-1, with TRBD1 matching 10 bases. V was pared by 4 bases and J by 7 bases, with 5 bases of the junction left unmatched. Germline loops: CDR1 SGHNT, CDR2 YYREEE (reference sequence). The CDR3 length is 14 residues. As DNA, the CDR3 is TGTGCCAGCAGCCGTTGGACAGGGGGTAATGAGCAGTTCTTC. It yields the protein CASSRWTGGNEQFF. Using reference TRBV5-4 and TRBJ2-1 for the parts outside the CDR3, the full variable domain is ETGVTQSPTHLIKTRGQQVTLRCSSQSGHNTVSWYQQALGQGPQFIFQYYREEENGRGNFPPRFSGLQFPNYSSELNVNALELDDSALYLCASSRWTGGNEQFFGPGTRLTVL.

V and J are TRBV5-1 and TRBJ1-2; 9 positions agree with TRBD1. CDR3 size: 14 residues. The V segment lost 0 bases and the J segment 8 bases; nucleotides outside the gene matches: 5. Germline V gene lookup returns CDR1 SGHRS and CDR2 YFSETQ. CDR3 residues: CASSLDRGHAGYTF. The CDR3 DNA reads TGCGCCAGCAGCTTGGACAGGGGGCATGCGGGCTACACCTTC.

This clone was seen only once. The genes are TRBV2 and TRBJ2-7; TRBD2 matches at 8 bases. Germline V lookup: CDR1 SNHLY, CDR2 FYNNEI. The V segment lost 7 bases and the J segment 5 bases; nucleotides outside the gene matches: 10. The length of the CDR3 is 14 residues. CDR3 protein: CASKGGRPRHEQYF. The CDR3 DNA sequence: TGTGCCAGCAAAGGCGGGAGGCCCCGCCACGAGCAGTACTTC.

The chain employs TRBV12-3 or TRBV12-4 and TRBJ2-3, with D unclear. Trimming took off 6 bases at V and 1 base at J, with 8 bases between the two ends. This CDR3 has 13 residues. The CDR3 bases are TGTGCCAGCAGAAATACAGGCACAGATACGCAGTATTTT. As protein: CASRNTGTDTQYF.

The chain links TRBV9 to TRBJ1-2, with a weak D call TRBD1 (6 bases). Germline CDR1 is SGDLS and CDR2 is YYNGEE. V lost 4 bases to trimming and J lost 1 base, with 17 bases between them. The CDR3 extends over 16 amino acids. The CDR3 is CASSHSLDSFNYGYTF. CDR3 sequence (DNA): TGTGCCAGCAGCCACTCCCTGGACAGTTTTAACTATGGCTACACCTTC.

This chain links TRBV12-5 with TRBJ2-1; 8 positions match TRBD2. V gave up 9 bases and J gave up 5 bases; unmatched junction bases: 6. Germline V gene data show CDR1 as LGHNT and CDR2 as FRNRAP. The length of the CDR3 is 13 residues. CDR3 amino acids: CASGRGENNEQFF. The CDR3 coding sequence is TGTGCTAGCGGGCGGGGGGAAAACAATGAGCAGTTCTTC.

The chain recombines TRBV6-5 with TRBJ2-7; 8 bases align to TRBD1. V shed 2 bases and J 6 bases; nucleotides not matched to a gene: 6. CDR3 length: 14 amino acids. Germline values: CDR1 MNHEY, CDR2 SVGAGI. The CDR3 region has the DNA TGTGCCAGCAGTTACAGGCAGGGGGCACTCGAGCAGTACTTC. As protein: CASSYRQGALEQYF.

The chain couples TRBV5-6 to TRBJ2-2, with D possibly being TRBD2 (6 bases). Germline assignment: CDR1 SGHDT and CDR2 YYEEEE. Deletions cut 2 bases from V and 1 base from J, with 9 bases between. This CDR3 is built from 15 residues. The CDR3 reads CASSFGTWNTGELFF. Here the CDR3 DNA reads TGTGCCAGCAGCTTCGGGACTTGGAACACCGGGGAGCTGTTTTTT. Using reference TRBV5-6 and TRBJ2-2 for the parts outside the CDR3, the full variable domain is DAGVTQSPTHLIKTRGQQVTLRCSPKSGHDTVSWYQQALGQGPQFIFQYYEEEERQRGNFPDRFSGHQFPNYSSELNVNALLLGDSALYLCASSFGTWNTGELFFGEGSRLTVL.

Comments on this clone: One end of the junction does not line up with germline, which may come from a read error. Here the CDR3 reads CASSLWTGGRDEKLFF. CDR3 DNA sequence: TGTGCCAGCAGCTTATGGACAGGCGGGAGGGATGAAAAACTGTTTTTT. The rearrangement joins TRBV28 to TRBJ1-4, with 7 bases matching TRBD1. The CDR3 runs 16 residues. CDR1 is MDHEN and CDR2 is SYDVKM in the germline V gene.

With respect to this clone: Within the sample, other DNA sequences also encode this same CDR3. V is TRBV11-2 and J is TRBJ2-2; 8 nucleotides align to TRBD2. Germline lookup yields CDR1 SGHAT and CDR2 FQNNGV. There are 19 residues in the CDR3. Losses at the gene ends were 1 base for V and 0 bases for J; bases not matched to a gene: 10. This chain's CDR3 is CASSLGVGGGSSNTGELFF. CDR3 DNA: TGTGCCAGCAGCTTAGGGGTCGGGGGGGGGAGTTCGAACACCGGGGAGCTGTTTTTT. The whole variable domain, filled in from reference TRBV11-2 and TRBJ2-2, reads EAGVAQSPRYKIIEKRQSVAFWCNPISGHATLYWYQQILGQGPKLLIQFQNNGVVDDSQLPKDRFSAERLKGVDSTLKIQPAKLEDSAVYLCASSLGVGGGSSNTGELFFGEGSRLTVL.

The CDR3 loop reads CAWSSGRQGWTEAFF. The CDR3 nucleotides read TGTGCCTGGAGTTCGGGGCGACAGGGGTGGACTGAAGCTTTCTTT. The chain links TRBV30 to TRBJ1-1, with 8 bases that match TRBD1. This CDR3 comprises 15 residues. Trimming took 2 bases from V and 5 from J; bases not matched to a gene: 10. Germline CDR1 reads GTSNPN; CDR2 reads SVGIG (reference sequence).

The V gene is TRBV27, the J gene TRBJ2-3; 8 bases map to TRBD2. The CDR3 is 16 amino acids. V dropped 8 bases and J dropped 2; count of bases not matched to a gene: 12. Germline CDR1 MNHEY, CDR2 SMNVEV (reference sequence). The CDR3 sequence: CASGRGSGTNTDTQYF. CDR3 coding DNA: TGTGCCAGCGGCCGAGGTAGCGGGACAAACACAGATACGCAGTATTTT.

The J gene is TRBJ1-2, the V gene TRBV7-8; a possible D gene is TRBD1 (6 bases). The V gene's germline CDR1 is SGHVS and CDR2 FQNEAQ. The V and J ends lost 5 bases and 1 base respectively, with 14 bases between them. The length of the CDR3 is 15 residues. The CDR3 spells CASSGRTAVNYGYTF. The CDR3 nucleotides read TGTGCCAGCAGCGGACGGACAGCGGTTAACTATGGCTACACCTTC.

This clone is medium-sized. V and J are TRBV19 and TRBJ2-3, with D perhaps matching TRBD1 (6 bases). The CDR3 is 15 amino acids. V dropped 4 bases and J dropped 0 bases, with 11 bases sitting between them. Germline loops: CDR1 LNHDA, CDR2 SQIVND (reference sequence). This CDR3 is CASSNPGTSTDTQYF. CDR3 in DNA: TGTGCCAGTAGTAACCCCGGGACAAGCACAGATACGCAGTATTTT.